This is a list of T cell receptor beta chains from one sample in a study of blood T cell repertoires in COVID-19. The assay was immunoSEQ multiplex PCR, and TCRdb's table has in-frame clones only and misses some. The sample yields 75,000 to 80,000 clones, about 88% seen once. Material for sequencing was peripheral blood. Receptors were obtained from a human donor in a cohort sampled during active COVID-19. The CDR3 runs from the conserved cysteine through the conserved F or W. The D gene is left open where the match is weak. Part of the rows lack a size; the others show once, few, many or a class for expanded clones.

TRBV4-1	NA	NA	TRBJ1-2	TGCGCCAGCAGCCCGTTGGGCTCTTCCTCCTACACCTTC	CASSPLGSSSYTF
TRBV7-8	NA	NA	TRBJ1-2	TGTGCCAGCAGCTTAGAGGCAGGGTTGGCCTATGGCTACACCTTC	CASSLEAGLAYGYTF
TRBV9	TRBD1	NA	TRBJ1-6	TGTGCCAGCAGCCTGGGACAGGAGTCCTATAATTCACCCCTCCACTTT	CASSLGQESYNSPLHF
TRBV9	NA	NA	TRBJ1-2	TGTGCCAGCAGCACCATTCAGGGTTTTGGCTACACCTTC	CASSTIQGFGYTF
TRBV6-5	TRBD1	NA	TRBJ1-2	TGTGCCAGCAGTTCGACAGGGAACTATGGCTACACCTTC	CASSSTGNYGYTF
TRBV5-6	NA	NA	TRBJ2-5	TGTGCCAGCAGCTTGTTGGGCTCCTGGTGGTACTTC	CASSLLGSWWYF
TRBV5-4	NA	NA	TRBJ2-2	TGTGCCAGCAGCTACGAAACAACGAACACCGGGGAGCTGTTTTTT	CASSYETTNTGELFF
TRBV7-3	NA	NA	TRBJ1-3	TGTGCCAGCAGCTCGACAGCTAACTCTGGAAACACCATATATTTT	CASSSTANSGNTIYF
TRBV24-1	TRBD2	NA	TRBJ2-3	TGTGCCACCAGCGGGGGGGGGTTCCCTACAGATACGCAGTATTTT	CATSGGGFPTDTQYF
TRBV28	TRBD1	once	TRBJ2-5	TGTGCCAGCATCCCCAGTGGGCAGGGGGCTCTTCAAGAGACCCAGTACTTC	CASIPSGQGALQETQYF
TRBV7-2	TRBD1	NA	TRBJ2-1	TGTGCCAGCAGCAAGACAGGGGAGCCCTACAATGAGCAGTTCTTC	CASSKTGEPYNEQFF
TRBV2	NA	NA	TRBJ2-1	TGTGCCAGCTCGGGGGAATACAATGAGCAGTTCTTC	CASSGEYNEQFF
TRBV19	TRBD1	NA	TRBJ2-5	TGTGCCAGTAGTACACAGGGGGCACAGACCCAGTACTTC	CASSTQGAQTQYF
TRBV7-2	TRBD2	NA	TRBJ2-3	TGTGCCAGCAGCTTAGCCGGGACTAGTAACACAGATACGCAGTATTTT	CASSLAGTSNTDTQYF
TRBV7-9	NA	NA	TRBJ1-2	TGTGCCAGCAGCCTAAGAACCCCTCGGGGTGGCTACACCTTC	CASSLRTPRGGYTF
TRBV5-1	NA	NA	TRBJ2-3	TGCGCCAGCAGTTCGGGTATAAGCACAGATACGCAGTATTTT	CASSSGISTDTQYF
TRBV2	NA	once	TRBJ2-1	TGTGCCAGCGACAGTGTGCGGGGGCCACACAATGAGCAGTTCTTC	CASDSVRGPHNEQFF
TRBV15	TRBD2	NA	TRBJ2-2	TGTGCCACCGGACTAGCCTACACCGGGGAGCTGTTTTTT	CATGLAYTGELFF
TRBV28	TRBD2	NA	TRBJ2-2	TGTGCCAGCAGTCTCCCCCGGGTAGCGGGAGACACCGGGGAGCTGTTTTTT	CASSLPRVAGDTGELFF
TRBV7-3	TRBD2	NA	TRBJ2-1	TGTGCCAGCAGCTTAGGAGACACTAGCGCTCGTGAGCAGTTCTTC	CASSLGDTSAREQFF
TRBV25-1	NA	few	TRBJ1-4	TGTGCCAGCAGTCCTACAGGGTTCGGAGAAAAACTGTTTTTT	CASSPTGFGEKLFF
TRBV27	TRBD1	NA	TRBJ2-7	TGTGCCAGTCATAAAGGGACAGACTACGAGCAGTACTTC	CASHKGTDYEQYF
TRBV6-5	TRBD1	NA	TRBJ2-7	TGTGCCAGCACAAGCAGACAGGGGAACTCCTACGAGCAGTACTTC	CASTSRQGNSYEQYF
TRBV12-3/TRBV12-4	TRBD1	NA	TRBJ1-2	TGTGCCAGCAGTCCGGACAGGGGGTATGGCTACACCTTC	CASSPDRGYGYTF
TRBV2	TRBD1	NA	TRBJ2-7	TGTGCCAGCAACGGGCGGGGACAGGGACCCTACGAGCAGTACTTC	CASNGRGQGPYEQYF
TRBV5-1	NA	NA	TRBJ2-5	TGCGCCAGCAGCTGGCAGGAGGGCCGGGAGACCCAGTACTTC	CASSWQEGRETQYF
TRBV7-2	NA	few	TRBJ2-2	TGTGCCAGCAGCTTAGAGGGAGGTAAAACCGGGGAGCTGTTTTTT	CASSLEGGKTGELFF
TRBV20-1	TRBD2	NA	TRBJ2-5	TGCAGTGCTAGTCGGGCGGGGGGGCTAAATCGGGAGACCCAGTACTTC	CSASRAGGLNRETQYF
TRBV7-6	NA	once	TRBJ1-4	TGTGCCAGCAGCTCCCACGGAGGGAAATCAACTAATGAAAAACTGTTTTTT	CASSSHGGKSTNEKLFF
TRBV18	TRBD2	few	TRBJ2-2	TGTGCCAGCTCACCACCGTTTCTAGCGGGAGCTACCGGGGAGCTGTTTTTT	CASSPPFLAGATGELFF
TRBV7-3	NA	NA	TRBJ2-1	TGTGCCAGCAGCCCCGGGACCGGGGGTCTTGAGCAGTTCTTC	CASSPGTGGLEQFF
TRBV6-5	TRBD2	NA	TRBJ2-1	TGTGCCAGCCTCCAACTAGCGGGCGACAATGAGCAGTTCTTC	CASLQLAGDNEQFF
TRBV5-1	NA	NA	TRBJ2-3	TGCGCCAGCAGCTTGGCAATCGGGTCGCAGTATTTT	CASSLAIGSQYF
TRBV2	TRBD1	few	TRBJ1-5	TGTGCCAGCAGTGAAGGCAGGGGGAATCAGCCCCAGCATTTT	CASSEGRGNQPQHF
TRBV9	NA	few	TRBJ2-7	TGTGCCAGCAGCGTTAGAGACAGACCCTACGAGCAGTACTTC	CASSVRDRPYEQYF
TRBV7-3	TRBD1	NA	TRBJ1-6	TGTGCCAGCAGCACCGGACAGGGGCTGCCCCTCCACTTT	CASSTGQGLPLHF
TRBV15	TRBD2	NA	TRBJ2-3	TGTGCCACCAGCACCTCTAGCGGGGGGTCGGGCACAGATACGCAGTATTTT	CATSTSSGGSGTDTQYF
TRBV4-1	TRBD1	NA	TRBJ2-3	TGCGCCAGCAGCCAATTCAGGGGGCATACGCAGTATTTT	CASSQFRGHTQYF
TRBV30	NA	once	TRBJ2-7	TGTGCCTGGAGTGTTAAGAGCTCCTACGAGCAGTACTTC	CAWSVKSSYEQYF
TRBV11-2	TRBD1	NA	TRBJ1-3	TGTGCCAGCAGCTCAATTCGCGCTTTCGACAGGGGCTCTGGAAACACCATATATTTT	CASSSIRAFDRGSGNTIYF
TRBV4-3	NA	NA	TRBJ2-1	TGCGCCAGCAGCCAAGATCGGGGTGAGCAGTTCTTC	CASSQDRGEQFF
TRBV5-1	NA	NA	TRBJ1-3	TGCGCCAGCAGCTTGGGAGTTCCCGGAAACACCATATATTTT	CASSLGVPGNTIYF
TRBV5-1	NA	NA	TRBJ1-3	TGCGCCAGCAGCCAGGGTTTTAGCTCTGGAAACACCATATATTTT	CASSQGFSSGNTIYF
TRBV18	NA	NA	TRBJ1-1	TGTGCCAGCTCACCATCGGGAGGGGCCACTGAAGCTTTCTTT	CASSPSGGATEAFF
TRBV28	NA	NA	TRBJ2-7	TGTGCCAGCAGTTTAAAAGCCTGGGAGCAGTACTTC	CASSLKAWEQYF
TRBV7-8	NA	NA	TRBJ2-7	TGTGCCAGCAGCTTGGGGGGAGACTACGAGCAGTACTTC	CASSLGGDYEQYF
TRBV6-2/TRBV6-3	TRBD2	NA	TRBJ2-1	TGTGCCAGCAGTCCCGGGACTAGCGGATACAATGAGCAGTTCTTC	CASSPGTSGYNEQFF
TRBV25-1	TRBD1	once	TRBJ2-7	TGTGCCAGCAGTGGAGGACAGGTCCGGCGGGAGCAGTACTTC	CASSGGQVRREQYF
TRBV15	NA	NA	TRBJ2-1	TGTGCCACCAGCAGAGCGCCAGATTCCTACAATGAGCAGTTCTTC	CATSRAPDSYNEQFF
TRBV6-5	NA	NA	TRBJ2-5	TGTGCCAGCAGCACTGACAGCCAAGAGACCCAGTACTTC	CASSTDSQETQYF
TRBV20-1	TRBD2	NA	TRBJ2-1	TGCAGTGCTAGTAGCGGGAGCGCTAACAATGAGCAGTTCTTC	CSASSGSANNEQFF
TRBV2	TRBD2	NA	TRBJ2-5	TGTGCCAGCAGTTGGACTAGGGGTGAGACCCAGTACTTC	CASSWTRGETQYF
TRBV14	NA	NA	TRBJ1-1	TGTGCCAGCAGCCAAGATCCTTCTGGACAAACACTTGGAGCTTTCTTT	CASSQDPSGQTLGAFF
TRBV5-1	NA	NA	TRBJ2-7	TGCGCCAGCAGCTTGGTGAGTAGCGGCGGTGAGCAGTACTTC	CASSLVSSGGEQYF
TRBV7-6	NA	NA	TRBJ1-1	TGTGCCAGCAGCTTAGCGGTCGGAGGTGGCACTGAAGCTTTCTTT	CASSLAVGGGTEAFF